What follows are 7 T cell receptor beta chains derived from one specimen sequenced in a study of Ad26.COV2.S vaccination and SARS-CoV-2 variants. Treatment of the sample: around 19 received Ad26.COV2.S at low or high dose, single or two shots; 5 received placebo; per-sample allocation not given. Sampling happened 63 days after the first vaccine or placebo injection. Data came from immunoSEQ multiplex PCR; TCRdb stores just in-frame clones and leaves some out. The data contain fewer than 500,000 clones, less than 95% of them singletons. Sequenced material: peripheral blood, taken in a trial of Ad26.COV2.S vaccine versus placebo. The receptors stem from a person between 18 and 65 years old who received the Ad26.COV2.S COVID-19 vaccine or a placebo.

The chain uses TRBV10-3 and TRBJ1-6, with D hard to call. Trimming shortened V by 7 bases and J by 7 bases, and 11 bases separated the two germline ends. This CDR3 spans 13 amino acids. Germline V lookup: CDR1 ENHRY, CDR2 SYGVKD. The CDR3 region has the DNA TGTGCCATCACCGGGGAAAGGAATTCACCCCTCCACTTT. It specifies CAITGERNSPLHF.

With regard to this clone: This specimen includes other DNA sequences encoding the same CDR3. The chain uses TRBV28 and TRBJ2-7; no reliable D call. The ends were cut back, 2 bases at V and 1 base at J, with 3 bases in the middle. The CDR3 loop spans 12 amino acids. Germline V gives CDR1 MDHEN, CDR2 SYDVKM. The CDR3: CASSLRSYEQYF. DNA of the CDR3: TGTGCCAGCAGTTTAAGGTCCTACGAGCAGTACTTC.

The table lists this clone with a few counts. The V gene is TRBV7-8, the J gene TRBJ2-2, with TRBD1 identical over 7 bases. There are 15 residues in the CDR3. The V gene end was trimmed by 1 base and the J gene end by 4 bases; junction bases not matched to a gene: 3. The germline CDR1 and CDR2 sequences are SGHVS and FQNEAQ. CDR3 nucleotide sequence: TGTGCCAGCAGCTTAGACGGGACAGCCACCGGGGAGCTGTTTTTT. Translated: CASSLDGTATGELFF.

V gene TRBV21-1 combines with J gene TRBJ1-3. TRBV21-1 is a documented pseudogene. The length of the CDR3 is 15 residues. This chain's CDR3 is CASSAWRISGNTIYF. CDR3 DNA sequence: TGTGCCAGCAGCGCCTGGAGGATCTCTGGAAACACCATATATTTT.

This chain joins TRBV6-5 and TRBJ1-6, with a tentative D call TRBD1 (5 bases). Germline V gives CDR1 MNHEY, CDR2 SVGAGI. Deletions cut 0 bases from V and 6 bases from J, with 12 bases between. This CDR3 is built from 16 residues. The CDR3, as DNA: TGTGCCAGCAGTTACTCGGGGCAGGTCCGTAATTCACCCCTCCACTTT. Translation gives CASSYSGQVRNSPLHF.

The chain uses TRBV7-8 and TRBJ1-2; 8 bases are a match to TRBD1. Germline values: CDR1 SGHVS, CDR2 FQNEAQ. The V and J ends lost 5 bases and 7 bases, in that order; junction bases with no gene match: 6. This CDR3 has 13 amino acids. The CDR3 coding sequence is TGTGCCAGCAGCCCTCAGGGGGCGGGTGGCTACACCTTC. This codes for CASSPQGAGGYTF.

The CDR3 loop is CASITGPPGSTGANVLTF. The CDR3 DNA reads TGTGCCAGCATCACCGGGCCCCCAGGGTCCACTGGGGCCAACGTCCTGACTTTC. This chain links TRBV2 with TRBJ2-6; possibly TRBD1 for D (5 bases). Germline-derived CDR1 and CDR2 are SNHLY and FYNNEI. The CDR3 has 18 residues. Trimming cost V 7 bases and J 2 bases, with 21 bases left between them.